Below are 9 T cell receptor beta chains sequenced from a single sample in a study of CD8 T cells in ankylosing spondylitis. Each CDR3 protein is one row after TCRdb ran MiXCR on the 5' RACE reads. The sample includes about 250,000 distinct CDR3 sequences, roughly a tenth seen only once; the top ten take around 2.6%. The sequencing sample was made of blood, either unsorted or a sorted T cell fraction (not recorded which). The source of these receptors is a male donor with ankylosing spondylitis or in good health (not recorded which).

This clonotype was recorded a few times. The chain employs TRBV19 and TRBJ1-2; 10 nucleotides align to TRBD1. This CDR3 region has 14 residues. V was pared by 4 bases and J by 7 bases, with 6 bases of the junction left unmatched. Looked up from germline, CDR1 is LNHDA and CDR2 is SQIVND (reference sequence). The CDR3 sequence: CASSTRQGASGYTF. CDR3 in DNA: TGTGCCAGTAGTACCAGACAGGGGGCTAGTGGCTACACCTTC. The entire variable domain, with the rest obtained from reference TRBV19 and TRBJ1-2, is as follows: DGGITQSPKYLFRKEGQNVTLSCEQNLNHDAMYWYRQDPGQGLRLIYYSQIVNDFQKGDIAEGYSVSREKKESFPLTVTSAQKNPTAFYLCASSTRQGASGYTFGSGTRLTVV.

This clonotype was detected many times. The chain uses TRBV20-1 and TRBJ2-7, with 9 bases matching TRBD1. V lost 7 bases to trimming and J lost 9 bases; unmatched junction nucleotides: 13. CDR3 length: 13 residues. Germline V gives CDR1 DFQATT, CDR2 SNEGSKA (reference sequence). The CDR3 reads CSVQQGASWSQYF. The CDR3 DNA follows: TGCAGTGTCCAACAGGGGGCTTCGTGGTCGCAGTACTTC.

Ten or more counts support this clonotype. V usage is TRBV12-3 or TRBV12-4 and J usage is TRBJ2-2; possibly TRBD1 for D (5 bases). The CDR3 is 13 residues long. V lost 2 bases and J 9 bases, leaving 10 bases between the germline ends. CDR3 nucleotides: TGTGCCAGCAGTTTACAGGGCCTAAGGGAGCTGTTTTTT. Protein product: CASSLQGLRELFF.

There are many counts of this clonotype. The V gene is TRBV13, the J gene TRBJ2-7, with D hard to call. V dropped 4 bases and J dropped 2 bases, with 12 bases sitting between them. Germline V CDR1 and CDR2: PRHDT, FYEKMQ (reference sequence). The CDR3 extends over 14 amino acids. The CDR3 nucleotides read TGTGCCAGCAGCTACAGTCTGGACCCCTACGAGCAGTACTTC. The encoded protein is CASSYSLDPYEQYF.

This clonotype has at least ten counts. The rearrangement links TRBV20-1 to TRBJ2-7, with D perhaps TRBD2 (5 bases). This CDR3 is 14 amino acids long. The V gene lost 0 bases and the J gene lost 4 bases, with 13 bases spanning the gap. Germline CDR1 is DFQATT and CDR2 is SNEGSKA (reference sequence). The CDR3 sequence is CSARDGLGEYEQYF. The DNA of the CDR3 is TGCAGTGCTAGAGATGGCTTGGGAGAATACGAGCAGTACTTC.

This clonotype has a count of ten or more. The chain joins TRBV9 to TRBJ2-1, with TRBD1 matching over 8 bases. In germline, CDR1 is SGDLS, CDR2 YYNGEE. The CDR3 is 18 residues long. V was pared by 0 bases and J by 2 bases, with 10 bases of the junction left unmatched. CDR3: CASSVGRMGQDPYNEQFF. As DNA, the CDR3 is TGTGCCAGCAGCGTAGGGCGTATGGGACAGGACCCCTACAATGAGCAGTTCTTC.

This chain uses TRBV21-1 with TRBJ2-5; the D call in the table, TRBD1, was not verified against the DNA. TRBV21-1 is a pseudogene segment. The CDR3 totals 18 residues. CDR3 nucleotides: TGTGCCAGCAGCAAAGAGGAGGGGCCCCCTGCCATACAAGAGACCCAGTACTTC. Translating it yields CASSKEEGPPAIQETQYF.

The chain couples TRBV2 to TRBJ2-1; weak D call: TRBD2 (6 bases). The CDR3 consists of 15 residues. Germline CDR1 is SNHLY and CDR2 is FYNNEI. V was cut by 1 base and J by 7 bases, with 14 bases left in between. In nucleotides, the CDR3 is TGTGCCAGCAGTGAAGGGGTGGCAGGGAGGAATGAGCAGTTCTTC. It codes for CASSEGVAGRNEQFF.

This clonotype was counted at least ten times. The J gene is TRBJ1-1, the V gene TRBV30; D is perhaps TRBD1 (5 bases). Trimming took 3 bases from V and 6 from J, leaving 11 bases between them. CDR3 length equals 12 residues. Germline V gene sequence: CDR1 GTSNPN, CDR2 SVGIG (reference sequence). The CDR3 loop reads CAWSLGGAEAFF. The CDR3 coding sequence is TGTGCCTGGAGCCTGGGAGGGGCTGAAGCTTTCTTT.